A single sample gave rise to the 20 T cell receptor beta chains below, sequenced in a study of shared clonotypes between healthy human individuals. The method was immunoSEQ multiplex PCR; TCRdb's version includes in-frame clones alone and lacks a portion of them. The sample lists about 2,500,000 clones; just over 90% were seen once. The sequencing sample was made of naive CD4+ T cells sorted from blood. The subset: CD45RA+ positively selected. Receptors were obtained from a man aged 18 to 30 in good health.

The chain has TRBV27 and TRBJ2-4; D gene uncertain. The ends were cut back, 6 bases at V and 2 bases at J, with 5 bases in the middle. There are 12 residues in the CDR3. CDR1 is MNHEY, CDR2 SMNVEV, per germline (reference sequence). This CDR3 reads CASRRPKNIQYF. DNA of the CDR3: TGTGCCAGCAGGAGGCCCAAAAACATTCAGTACTTC.

The V and J genes are TRBV6-5 and TRBJ2-5; no reliable D call. The CDR3 totals 13 residues. Trimming shortened V by 5 bases and J by 5 bases, and 12 bases separated the two germline ends. Germline assignment: CDR1 MNHEY and CDR2 SVGAGI. CDR3 bases: TGTGCCAGCAGTCGCCGAACTGATGAGACCCAGTACTTC. It encodes CASSRRTDETQYF.

This chain joins TRBV6-5 and TRBJ2-1, with a weak D call TRBD1 (5 bases). Germline CDR1 is MNHEY and CDR2 is SVGAGI. CDR3 length: 13 residues. V shed 7 bases and J shed 3 bases, with 10 bases lying between them. In nucleotides, the CDR3 is TGTGCCAGCATGCGACAGCTCTACAATGAGCAGTTCTTC. Its protein product is CASMRQLYNEQFF.

Note on this clone: Other DNA sequences in the same sample also yield this CDR3. The chain carries TRBV30 and TRBJ2-5; perhaps TRBD1 as D (7 bases). This CDR3 is built from 12 residues. Germline V gives CDR1 GTSNPN, CDR2 SVGIG (reference sequence). V lost 3 bases and J lost 4, with 9 bases in between. The CDR3 nucleotides read TGTGCCTGGAGCCAGGGGGGAGAGACCCAGTACTTC. It is translated as CAWSQGGETQYF.

This clone was detected only once. V gene TRBV11-2 combines with J gene TRBJ2-5; TRBD1 is a possible D gene (6 bases). From germline, CDR1 is SGHAT and CDR2 FQNNGV. This CDR3 comprises 15 residues. Trimming took 2 bases from V and 2 from J, leaving 12 bases between them. The CDR3 region has the DNA TGTGCCAGCAGCTTATCCTCGACAGGACAAGAGACCCAGTACTTC. Encoded protein: CASSLSSTGQETQYF.

As regards this clone: The same CDR3 can be traced to other DNA sequences in this sample. V gene TRBV18 combines with J gene TRBJ2-7; TRBD1 matches 9 bases. Germline assignment: CDR1 KGHSH and CDR2 LQKENI. V dropped 2 bases and J dropped 5; count of bases not matched to a gene: 4. The CDR3 is made up of 14 amino acids. The CDR3 loop is CASSPRTGVDEQYF. Here the CDR3 DNA reads TGTGCCAGCTCACCAAGGACAGGGGTTGACGAGCAGTACTTC. The full variable domain, with the rest looked up from reference TRBV18 and TRBJ2-7, is NAGVMQNPRHLVRRRGQEARLRCSPMKGHSHVYWYRQLPEEGLKFMVYLQKENIIDESGMPKERFSAEFPKEGPSILRIQQVVRGDSAAYFCASSPRTGVDEQYFGPGTRLTVT.

V gene TRBV7-6 combines with J gene TRBJ2-5, with D perhaps matching TRBD2 (5 bases). V lost 2 bases, J lost 5 bases, and 12 bases lay in between. The CDR3 contains 14 residues. The germline CDR1 and CDR2 sequences are SGHVS and FNYEAQ. The CDR3 bases are TGTGCCAGCAGCTTAACTAGACTTCAGGAGACCCAGTACTTC. Translation: CASSLTRLQETQYF.

In this sample, this clone turned up once. The chain employs TRBV5-1 and TRBJ2-3; 13 bases align to TRBD2. CDR1 is SGHRS, CDR2 YFSETQ, per germline. The CDR3 covers 17 residues. The ends lost 4 bases at V and 5 bases at J; junction bases unmatched: 10. Here the CDR3 reads CASSRRLAGGSIDTQYF. The CDR3 DNA reads as TGCGCCAGCAGCCGCAGACTAGCGGGGGGCTCGATAGATACGCAGTATTTT.

The rearrangement uses TRBV28 and TRBJ1-5; D call uncertain. The germline V and J ends were trimmed by 1 base and 7 bases, with 8 bases remaining between them. This CDR3 region has 13 residues. The germline V gene has CDR1 MDHEN and CDR2 SYDVKM. The CDR3 spells CASSLFGSQPQHF. The CDR3 nucleotides are TGTGCCAGCAGTTTATTTGGTAGCCAGCCCCAGCATTTT.

J is TRBJ1-4 and V is TRBV6-5, with a possible D match to TRBD1 (5 bases). The germline CDR1 and CDR2 sequences are MNHEY and SVGAGI. The CDR3 totals 14 residues. V was clipped by 5 bases and J by 4 bases, with 11 bases between them. CDR3 amino acids: CASSVTRDNEKLFF. As DNA, the CDR3 is TGTGCCAGCAGTGTGACCAGGGATAATGAAAAACTGTTTTTT.

The chain joins TRBV2 to TRBJ2-1; D gene uncertain. The V and J ends lost 1 base and 3 bases respectively, with 4 bases between them. This CDR3 contains 13 residues. Per germline, CDR1 SNHLY and CDR2 FYNNEI. CDR3 sequence reads: CASSEENYNEQFF. The CDR3 coding sequence is TGTGCCAGCAGTGAAGAAAACTACAATGAGCAGTTCTTC.

The genes are TRBV6-6 and TRBJ1-4, with a weak D call TRBD1 (5 bases). Germline CDR1 and CDR2: MNHNY and SVGAGI (reference sequence). The V gene lost 4 bases and the J gene lost 3 bases, with 12 bases spanning the gap. There are 15 residues in the CDR3. The CDR3 DNA is TGTGCCAGCAGTTCGGGGACGGGCTCTAATGAAAAACTGTTTTTT. It translates to CASSSGTGSNEKLFF.

With regard to this clone: The sample contains more than one DNA sequence encoding this CDR3. The chain carries TRBV19 and TRBJ2-7; D ambiguous. Germline values: CDR1 LNHDA, CDR2 SQIVND (reference sequence). CDR3 size: 14 residues. V was cut by 1 base and J by 0 bases, with 7 bases left in between. Written as DNA, the CDR3 is TGTGCCAGTAGTATAGGAGCAGTCTCCTACGAGCAGTACTTC. Its translation: CASSIGAVSYEQYF.

This clone showed up just a few times. This chain links TRBV9 with TRBJ1-5; D ambiguous. Germline V gene data show CDR1 as SGDLS and CDR2 as YYNGEE. V was clipped by 0 bases and J by 0 bases, with 7 bases between them. The CDR3 loop spans 15 amino acids. The CDR3 DNA sequence: TGTGCCAGCAGCGTAGATCCGTATAGCAATCAGCCCCAGCATTTT. Its protein product is CASSVDPYSNQPQHF.

The chain combines TRBV5-6 with TRBJ2-1; D not resolved. Trimming took off 4 bases at V and 12 bases at J, with 11 bases between the two ends. This CDR3 has 11 residues. Germline-derived CDR1 and CDR2 are SGHDT and YYEEEE. CDR3 DNA sequence: TGTGCCAGCAGCCGCCTCGAGCGGCAGTTCTTC. It codes for CASSRLERQFF. Variable domain in full (rest from reference TRBV5-6 and TRBJ2-1): DAGVTQSPTHLIKTRGQQVTLRCSPKSGHDTVSWYQQALGQGPQFIFQYYEEEERQRGNFPDRFSGHQFPNYSSELNVNALLLGDSALYLCASSRLERQFFGPGTRLTVL.

Turning to this clone: This specimen includes other DNA sequences encoding the same CDR3. This chain connects TRBV10-3 to TRBJ1-5; D possibly corresponds to TRBD1 (6 bases). V shed 3 bases and J shed 4 bases, with 7 bases lying between them. Germline CDR1 reads ENHRY; CDR2 reads SYGVKD. The CDR3 runs 13 residues. CDR3 in amino acids: CAISEQGNQPQHF. CDR3 nucleotide sequence: TGTGCCATCAGTGAACAGGGTAATCAGCCCCAGCATTTT.

Comment on this clone: The sample has other DNA sequences that encode this CDR3 too. The rearrangement uses TRBV6-5 and TRBJ1-1, with D unresolved. The germline V and J ends were trimmed by 5 bases and 2 bases, with 9 bases remaining between them. Germline CDR1 reads MNHEY; CDR2 reads SVGAGI. This CDR3 contains 13 residues. The CDR3 nucleotides are TGTGCCAGCAGTCCCACGGGTAACACTGAAGCTTTCTTT. Its translation is CASSPTGNTEAFF.

The CDR3 sequence: CASSYLDRGNNSPLHF. The CDR3 coding sequence is TGTGCCAGCAGCTACCTTGACAGGGGCAATAATTCACCCCTCCACTTT. The chain combines TRBV5-6 with TRBJ1-6; 8 bases are a match to TRBD1. The CDR3 covers 16 residues. From germline, CDR1 is SGHDT and CDR2 YYEEEE. The V gene end was trimmed by 3 bases and the J gene end by 5 bases; junction bases not matched to a gene: 7.

The chain uses TRBV15 and TRBJ1-4, with D unclear. CDR1 is LNHNV, CDR2 YYDKDF, per germline (reference sequence). The CDR3 spans 15 residues. V lost 3 bases, J lost 5 bases, and 13 bases lay in between. CDR3 nucleotides: TGTGCCACCAGCAGGGCCGCGGATTGGAATGAAAAACTGTTTTTT. This sequence encodes CATSRAADWNEKLFF.

The rearrangement uses TRBV10-1 and TRBJ2-3, with 10 bases aligning to TRBD1. Germline V lookup: CDR1 WNHNN, CDR2 SYGVQD (reference sequence). V lost 4 bases to trimming and J lost 3 bases; unmatched junction nucleotides: 7. CDR3 length equals 16 residues. The chain's CDR3 is CASSGGTGEKTDTQYF. The CDR3 DNA reads TGCGCCAGCAGTGGCGGGACAGGGGAAAAAACAGATACGCAGTATTTT.